The 12 T cell receptor beta chains below were found in one sample sequenced in a study of shared clonotypes between healthy human individuals. Data came from immunoSEQ multiplex PCR; TCRdb stores just in-frame clones and leaves some out. In the table there are roughly 1,800,000 clones, roughly 94% of which are singletons. Naive-designated CD8 cells lacked CD45RO, were positively enriched for CCR7, and omitted terminally differentiated effector memory CD45RA+ cells. Sequencing was carried out using naive CD8+ T cells sorted from blood. The receptors come from a man aged 18 to 35 in good health.

This clone appeared a few times. The rearrangement uses TRBV28 and TRBJ1-6, with 9 bases aligning to TRBD1. This CDR3 is built from 14 residues. The germline V gene has CDR1 MDHEN and CDR2 SYDVKM. Trimming at V came to 5 bases and at J to 9 bases, leaving 5 bases not matched to a gene. CDR3 sequence reads: CASSPGTGSSPLHF. DNA for the CDR3: TGTGCCAGCAGTCCCGGGACAGGGTCTTCACCCCTCCACTTT. Drawing the rest from reference TRBV28 and TRBJ1-6, the complete variable domain is DVKVTQSSRYLVKRTGEKVFLECVQDMDHENMFWYRQDPGLGLRLIYFSYDVKMKEKGDIPEGYSVSREKKERFSLILESASTNQTSMYLCASSPGTGSSPLHFGNGTRLTVT.

The chain joins TRBV13 to TRBJ2-2, with 8 bases lining up with TRBD1. Germline V gene sequence: CDR1 PRHDT, CDR2 FYEKMQ (reference sequence). V dropped 10 bases and J dropped 1; count of bases not matched to a gene: 5. The CDR3 sequence is 14 residues long. The CDR3 nucleotides are TGTGCCACCCAGGGGACAGGGAACACCGGGGAGCTGTTTTTT. It encodes CATQGTGNTGELFF.

This clone was detected once. The CDR3 nucleotides are TGTGCCAGCAGCGCTACAGGCCCGAGGGCAGATACGCAGTATTTT. This encodes CASSATGPRADTQYF. The chain combines TRBV5-4 with TRBJ2-3, with D perhaps TRBD1 or TRBD2 (5 bases each). This CDR3 comprises 15 residues. The ends were cut back, 4 bases at V and 4 bases at J, with 16 bases in the middle. From germline, CDR1 is SGHNT and CDR2 YYREEE (reference sequence).

This clone was recorded once. The genes are TRBV19 and TRBJ2-2; D is unresolved. The CDR3 length is 16 residues. In germline, CDR1 is LNHDA, CDR2 SQIVND (reference sequence). Trimming left V 5 bases short and J 3 bases short, with 16 bases between. CDR3 loop: CASSQRVGLYTGELFF. As DNA, the CDR3 is TGTGCCAGTAGTCAAAGGGTAGGGCTTTACACCGGGGAGCTGTTTTTT.

The chain uses TRBV6-5 and TRBJ2-2; D is unclear. The V end was cut by 1 base, the J end by 1 base, with 7 bases between. CDR1 is MNHEY, CDR2 SVGAGI, per germline. The CDR3 totals 15 residues. The CDR3 bases are TGTGCCAGCAGTTACTGGGCAGGGAACACCGGGGAGCTGTTTTTT. Translation: CASSYWAGNTGELFF.

This rearrangement joins TRBV5-4 to TRBJ1-2; TRBD1 is a possible D gene (5 bases). The V end lost 0 bases, the J end lost 4 bases, and 10 bases lay between the germline ends. CDR3 size: 14 residues. Germline V gene data show CDR1 as SGHNT and CDR2 as YYREEE (reference sequence). CDR3 region: CASSLGQGGYGYTF. CDR3 DNA: TGTGCCAGCAGCTTGGGTCAGGGAGGCTATGGCTACACCTTC.

The chain has TRBV13 and TRBJ2-2; D unresolved. Trimming pared 1 base from V and 4 bases from J, leaving 10 bases between. This CDR3 has 15 residues. CDR1 is PRHDT and CDR2 is FYEKMQ in the germline V gene (reference sequence). The CDR3 is CASSLDTVGTGELFF. As DNA, the CDR3 is TGTGCCAGCAGCTTAGACACGGTGGGCACCGGGGAGCTGTTTTTT.

The chain combines TRBV5-4 with TRBJ2-3; 7 nucleotides match TRBD2. CDR1 SGHNT and CDR2 YYREEE come from the germline V gene (reference sequence). The CDR3 is 15 residues long. Trimming took 5 bases from V and 0 from J; bases not matched to a gene: 6. The CDR3 nucleotides read TGTGCCAGCAGGCGAGCGGGAACTAGCACAGATACGCAGTATTTT. This sequence encodes CASRRAGTSTDTQYF.

The chain is built from TRBV5-4 and TRBJ2-3; D not resolved. CDR3 length equals 14 residues. V shed 2 bases and J shed 2 bases, with 9 bases lying between them. Germline V gives CDR1 SGHNT, CDR2 YYREEE (reference sequence). The CDR3 loop is CASSLISPTDTQYF. The CDR3 DNA follows: TGTGCCAGCAGCTTAATTAGCCCCACAGATACGCAGTATTTT.

The chain recombines TRBV28 with TRBJ2-7; TRBD1 matches 8 bases. The CDR3 sequence is 16 residues long. CDR1 is MDHEN, CDR2 SYDVKM, per germline. Unmatched junction bases numbered 12, after V lost 8 bases and J lost 0 bases. The CDR3 is CASAPIGQGYSYEQYF. The CDR3 DNA sequence: TGTGCCAGCGCCCCGATAGGACAGGGATACTCCTACGAGCAGTACTTC.

Only one count was recorded for this clone. V usage is TRBV5-5 and J usage is TRBJ1-2; TRBD1 matches at 7 bases. This CDR3 spans 17 amino acids. Per the germline V gene, CDR1 is SGHKS and CDR2 is YYEKEE (reference sequence). J was trimmed by 4 bases and V by 4 bases; bases with no gene match: 16. The CDR3 coding sequence is TGTGCCAGCAGCCCTAGGGACAGCCTTTCCACCATCTATGGCTACACCTTC. The encoded protein is CASSPRDSLSTIYGYTF.

In this sample, this clone turned up once. This chain uses TRBV4-3 with TRBJ2-7; D tentatively reads TRBD1 or TRBD2 (6 bases each). Trimming removed 0 bases at V and 4 bases at J, with 19 bases between. The CDR3 spans 17 residues. From germline, CDR1 is LGHNA and CDR2 YSLEER. This chain's CDR3 is CASSQEYWGRDFYEQYF. The CDR3 region has the DNA TGCGCCAGCAGCCAAGAATATTGGGGGCGGGACTTTTACGAGCAGTACTTC.